Only a few counts were recorded for the clone carrying this T cell receptor (beta chain). Antigen: not known. The junction and the germline gene differ at one end; a read error may be behind it. The data derive from a study of CD8+CD57+ T cells in acquired aplastic anemia. About the study: Sorted CD4+ and CD8+ cells gave an average of roughly 3.2 ug of DNA. Study-level results: With respect to CD8+ Simpson's diversity, patients and controls did not differ significantly. Patients had twenty-nine CD8+ CDR3 sequences in common with controls (the shared set).

Germline V CDR1 and CDR2: SGHTA, FQGTGA. The CDR3 has 14 amino acids. By flow cytometry, patients selected for sequencing had shown an expansion of CD8+CD57+ cells. There was no therapy given to any patient before the blood sampling took place. Template material for TCR beta VDJ and CDR3 profiling consisted of genomic DNA. Each CDR3 protein is one row after TCRdb ran MiXCR on the reads. Among about 260,000 distinct CDR3 sequences listed, less than 85% were seen once. The sequenced sample was sorted CD4+, CD8+, or CD8+CD57+ T cells (not recorded which) from PBMCs. The TCR originated in a human donor with aplastic anemia. The chain carries TRBV7-3 and TRBJ2-5, with TRBD1 as a possible D gene (5 bases). The CDR3 DNA follows: TGTGCCACCAGCAGGGCGGCCGGTCCAGAGACCCAGTACTTC. Translated, it gives CATSRAAGPETQYF.